Listed here are 30 T cell receptor beta chains from one sample, sequenced in a study of vaccination effects on CD4 cells after COVID-19. The protocol was immunoSEQ multiplex PCR, while the TCRdb copy is restricted to in-frame clones and leaves out a portion. The table lists some 10,000 clones, roughly 80% of them singletons, with less than 14% in the top ten. Culture proceeded for approximately nine days, and CD4+ T cells were then isolated. All participants had two doses of either the BNT162b2 or mRNA-1273 vaccine. The antigens of these receptors remain unknown. Sequences were derived from CD4+ T cells from PBMCs cultured without peptide, sampled after COVID-19 vaccination. Receptors were obtained from a human donor who received a COVID-19 vaccine.

The chain recombines TRBV5-3 with TRBJ1-1; D gene ambiguous. TRBV5-3 is recorded as an ORF, its role being uncertain. CDR3 length: 14 amino acids. V lost 0 bases, J lost 0 bases, and 6 bases lay in between. This chain's CDR3 is CARSLASVNTEAFF. The CDR3, as DNA: TGTGCCAGAAGCTTGGCTTCAGTGAACACTGAAGCTTTCTTT.

The chain has TRBV18 and TRBJ1-6, with a tentative D call TRBD1 (5 bases). The CDR3 consists of 14 residues. With 3 bases removed from V and 7 bases from J, the gap between germline ends came to 10 bases. Per the germline V gene, CDR1 is KGHSH and CDR2 is LQKENI. This chain's CDR3 is CASSPDSQNSPLHF. CDR3 in DNA: TGTGCCAGCTCACCTGACAGCCAGAATTCACCCCTCCACTTT.

The CDR3 nucleotides read TGTGCCAGCAGCGTAGAACCGGGGACGGACTATGGCTACACCTTC. It yields the protein CASSVEPGTDYGYTF. The chain employs TRBV9 and TRBJ1-2; D possibly corresponds to TRBD1 (5 bases). Between the trimmed V and J ends, which lost 0 bases and 3 bases, there was a span of 12 bases. Germline V gene lookup returns CDR1 SGDLS and CDR2 YYNGEE. CDR3 length: 15 amino acids.

The chain combines TRBV4-2 with TRBJ1-2, with D possibly TRBD1 on 5 matching bases. The CDR3 has 15 amino acids. The V gene's germline CDR1 is LGHNA and CDR2 YNFKEQ. The V gene lost 0 bases and the J gene lost 2 bases, with 10 bases spanning the gap. DNA for the CDR3: TGTGCCAGCAGCCAAGATCGTTCAGGGAACTATGGCTACACCTTC. Translating it yields CASSQDRSGNYGYTF.

The chain employs TRBV19 and TRBJ2-6; D uncertain. The V gene lost 7 bases and the J gene lost 4 bases, with 17 bases spanning the gap. Per germline, CDR1 LNHDA and CDR2 SQIVND (reference sequence). The CDR3 contains 16 residues. The CDR3 sequence is CASKVGDSAGANVLTF. The CDR3 DNA sequence: TGTGCCAGTAAAGTGGGTGATTCAGCCGGGGCCAACGTCCTGACTTTC.

This rearrangement joins TRBV4-2 to TRBJ1-5; D not resolved. Germline V gene lookup returns CDR1 LGHNA and CDR2 YNFKEQ. CDR3 size: 15 residues. V shed 0 bases and J shed 7 bases, with 13 bases lying between them. For the CDR3, the DNA is TGTGCCAGCAGCCAAGAGTTCACCCCAAGGCAGCCCCAGCATTTT. Translated, it gives CASSQEFTPRQPQHF.

The chain joins TRBV4-1 to TRBJ1-4; maybe TRBD1 (6 bases). The CDR3 runs 15 residues. The ends were cut back, 5 bases at V and 0 bases at J, with 10 bases in the middle. CDR1 and CDR2 (germline): MGHRA, YSYEKL. CDR3 in DNA: TGCGCCAGCAGCGTCCGGACAGCAACTAATGAAAAACTGTTTTTT. Its protein product is CASSVRTATNEKLFF.

The chain recombines TRBV27 with TRBJ1-6, with 8 bases that match TRBD1. Germline trimming cut 6 bases from V and 7 bases from J; bases unmatched to any gene: 20. Germline lookup yields CDR1 MNHEY and CDR2 SMNVEV (reference sequence). This CDR3 has 19 amino acids. CDR3 region: CASSLIGLGQGNFNSPLHF. As DNA, the CDR3 is TGTGCCAGCAGCCTTATAGGATTAGGACAGGGAAACTTCAATTCACCCCTCCACTTT.

This clone was seen more than once but under ten times. The chain links TRBV11-3 to TRBJ2-1; 9 nucleotides agree with TRBD2. The CDR3 spans 15 residues. The V gene's germline CDR1 is SGHNT and CDR2 YENEEA. V lost 5 bases to trimming and J lost 2 bases; unmatched junction nucleotides: 4. The CDR3 DNA is TGTGCCAGCAGCCCAGCGGGAGGCGCCTACAATGAGCAGTTCTTC. Its protein product is CASSPAGGAYNEQFF.

V usage is TRBV3-1 (or the pseudogene TRBV3-2) and J usage is TRBJ1-6; D remains ambiguous. The CDR3 is 12 amino acids. Trimming removed 3 bases at V and 7 bases at J, with 4 bases between. The V gene's germline CDR1 is LGHDT and CDR2 YNNKEL (reference sequence). In DNA form, the CDR3 reads TGTGCCAGCAGCCAGTGGAATTCACCCCTCCACTTT. Its translation is CASSQWNSPLHF.

This clone was seen a few times. The V call is TRBV4-1, the J call TRBJ1-1; D gene uncertain. There are 15 residues in the CDR3. The germline V and J ends were trimmed by 0 bases and 3 bases, with 11 bases remaining between them. CDR1 MGHRA and CDR2 YSYEKL come from the germline V gene. DNA of the CDR3: TGCGCCAGCAGCCAAGATCTCGGGGAGGACACTGAAGCTTTCTTT. It codes for CASSQDLGEDTEAFF.

J is TRBJ1-2 and V is TRBV6-1, with a weak D call TRBD1 (6 bases). The V gene lost 2 bases and the J gene lost 4 bases, with 20 bases spanning the gap. Germline lookup yields CDR1 MNHNS and CDR2 SASEGT. CDR3 length equals 17 residues. CDR3 sequence: CASSEQGGAGAFYGYTF. The CDR3 nucleotides are TGTGCCAGCAGTGAACAAGGGGGGGCAGGGGCTTTCTATGGCTACACCTTC.

The V call is TRBV4-1, the J call TRBJ2-3, with 7 bases aligning to TRBD1. This CDR3 is 15 amino acids long. Losses at the gene ends were 1 base for V and 3 bases for J; bases not matched to a gene: 4. From germline, CDR1 is MGHRA and CDR2 YSYEKL. The CDR3 protein is CASSQAATGTDTQYF. In DNA, the CDR3 is TGCGCCAGCAGCCAAGCGGCGACAGGGACAGATACGCAGTATTTT.

The chain has TRBV4-2 and TRBJ2-5, with 7 bases identical to TRBD2. CDR1 is LGHNA and CDR2 is YNFKEQ in the germline V gene. CDR3 length equals 17 residues. The V gene end was trimmed by 1 base and the J gene end by 1 base; junction bases not matched to a gene: 9. The CDR3 loop reads CASSQAWGRARQETQYF. The CDR3, as DNA: TGTGCCAGCAGCCAAGCGTGGGGGAGGGCCCGCCAAGAGACCCAGTACTTC.

The chain uses TRBV19 and TRBJ1-3, with D tentatively TRBD1 (6 bases). V was cut by 3 bases and J by 0 bases, with 9 bases left in between. Germline-derived CDR1 and CDR2 are LNHDA and SQIVND (reference sequence). This CDR3 contains 15 residues. As DNA, the CDR3 is TGTGCCAGTAGTATCGACAGGTCCTCTGGAAACACCATATATTTT. The encoded protein is CASSIDRSSGNTIYF.

The genes are TRBV10-3 and TRBJ2-1; 8 bases match TRBD2. This CDR3 is 15 amino acids long. V dropped 3 bases and J dropped 8; count of bases not matched to a gene: 9. CDR1 is ENHRY and CDR2 is SYGVKD in the germline V gene. CDR3: CAISDTTSGRHEQFF. CDR3 sequence (DNA): TGTGCCATCAGTGACACCACCAGCGGGAGACATGAGCAGTTCTTC.

On this clone: A junction boundary mismatches the germline segment, possibly from a read error. V is TRBV11-2 and J is TRBJ2-1; tentative D call: TRBD2 (5 bases). From germline, CDR1 is SGHAT and CDR2 FQNNGV. The CDR3 contains 14 residues. The CDR3 DNA sequence: TGTGTCAGCAGCCCCGAGCGGCTAAGAAATGAGCAGTTCTTC. This encodes CVSSPERLRNEQFF.

The J gene is TRBJ2-5, the V gene TRBV5-1; D may correspond to TRBD1 or TRBD2 (6 bases each). Germline CDR1 is SGHRS and CDR2 is YFSETQ. The V gene lost 2 bases and the J gene lost 5 bases, with 16 bases spanning the gap. CDR3 length equals 15 residues. CDR3 protein: CASSFEQGGGETQYF. CDR3 nucleotides: TGCGCCAGCAGCTTCGAACAGGGAGGAGGGGAGACCCAGTACTTC.

V usage is TRBV5-4 and J usage is TRBJ2-3; D is undetermined. The V end was cut by 2 bases, the J end by 2 bases, with 9 bases between. The CDR3 loop spans 14 amino acids. Germline V gene data show CDR1 as SGHNT and CDR2 as YYREEE (reference sequence). The CDR3 spells CASSFVATTDTQYF. The CDR3 DNA sequence: TGTGCCAGCAGCTTTGTGGCGACCACAGATACGCAGTATTTT.

The V gene is TRBV10-3, the J gene TRBJ1-2; 8 bases map to TRBD1. The CDR3 length is 14 residues. From germline, CDR1 is ENHRY and CDR2 SYGVKD. The V gene end was trimmed by 3 bases and the J gene end by 7 bases; junction bases not matched to a gene: 7. The CDR3 region has the DNA TGTGCCATCAGTGAACCGACAGGGGCTTTTGGCTACACCTTC. This sequence encodes CAISEPTGAFGYTF.

The genes are TRBV10-3 and TRBJ1-2, with 7 bases fitting TRBD1. V shed 6 bases and J 6 bases; nucleotides not matched to a gene: 10. This CDR3 spans 14 amino acids. Germline V CDR1 and CDR2: ENHRY, SYGVKD. CDR3 nucleotides: TGTGCCATCAGAGCCGGGACAGTCAGGGATGGCTACACCTTC. This sequence encodes CAIRAGTVRDGYTF.

The gene calls are TRBV11-3 and TRBJ2-1; D ambiguous. Germline lookup yields CDR1 SGHNT and CDR2 YENEEA. The CDR3 is 15 residues long. Trimming took off 2 bases at V and 6 bases at J, with 14 bases between the two ends. The CDR3: CASSLSWGQPNEQFF. The CDR3 nucleotides read TGTGCCAGCAGCTTATCATGGGGTCAGCCCAATGAGCAGTTCTTC.

This clone was seen only a few times. The CDR3 nucleotides read TGTGCCAGCAGCCAAGGGACGAGTAATCAGCCCCAGCATTTT. This encodes CASSQGTSNQPQHF. This chain joins TRBV3-1 (or the pseudogene TRBV3-2) and TRBJ1-5, with unresolved D. From germline, CDR1 is LGHDT and CDR2 YNNKEL (reference sequence). CDR3 size: 14 residues. Trimming took off 1 base at V and 4 bases at J, with 8 bases between the two ends.

This chain joins TRBV11-3 and TRBJ2-1; D gene uncertain. Per the germline V gene, CDR1 is SGHNT and CDR2 is YENEEA. The germline V and J ends were trimmed by 2 bases and 7 bases, with 12 bases remaining between them. CDR3 length: 14 amino acids. DNA for the CDR3: TGTGCCAGCAGCTTACGAGGAAGGAAAAATGAGCAGTTCTTC. Translation: CASSLRGRKNEQFF.

The genes are TRBV28 and TRBJ1-5; D might be TRBD1 (5 bases). Trimming took off 5 bases at V and 0 bases at J, with 14 bases between the two ends. Germline V CDR1 and CDR2: MDHEN, SYDVKM. This CDR3 region has 16 residues. In nucleotides, the CDR3 is TGTGCCAGCAGTCCCCAGGGTGTTTATAGCAATCAGCCCCAGCATTTT. Encoded protein: CASSPQGVYSNQPQHF.

The genes are TRBV5-1 and TRBJ1-2, with unresolved D. This CDR3 is built from 15 residues. Germline V gene data show CDR1 as SGHRS and CDR2 as YFSETQ. The V gene lost 5 bases and the J gene lost 4 bases, with 18 bases spanning the gap. The CDR3 protein is CASRSEPGSGYGYTF. CDR3 DNA sequence: TGCGCCAGCAGATCCGAGCCGGGATCTGGCTATGGCTACACCTTC.

This sequence joins TRBV10-3 and TRBJ1-2, with TRBD1 as a possible D gene (5 bases). Germline CDR1 and CDR2: ENHRY and SYGVKD. This CDR3 has 14 amino acids. V was clipped by 6 bases and J by 3 bases, with 14 bases between them. The CDR3 DNA sequence: TGTGCCATCAGCTTAGAAGGGGAGGACTATGGCTACACCTTC. Its translation: CAISLEGEDYGYTF.

The table lists this clone with a few counts. The J gene is TRBJ2-7, the V gene TRBV4-2, with D perhaps TRBD1 (6 bases). V was trimmed by 1 base and J by 4 bases, leaving 17 bases between them. The germline V gene encodes CDR1 LGHNA and CDR2 YNFKEQ. The CDR3 runs 16 residues. The CDR3 region is CASSQVRARGHYEQYF. The CDR3 region has the DNA TGTGCCAGCAGCCAAGTTAGGGCCAGGGGTCATTACGAGCAGTACTTC.

The chain joins TRBV30 to TRBJ1-4; D is unresolved. In germline, CDR1 is GTSNPN, CDR2 SVGIG (reference sequence). V dropped 3 bases and J dropped 6 bases, with 14 bases sitting between them. The CDR3 contains 14 residues. CDR3 amino acids: CAWRNGLGYEKLFF. DNA for the CDR3: TGTGCCTGGAGGAATGGGCTGGGCTATGAAAAACTGTTTTTT.

V and J are TRBV5-4 and TRBJ1-2; TRBD1 matches 8 bases. The CDR3 totals 13 residues. The germline CDR1 and CDR2 sequences are SGHNT and YYREEE (reference sequence). Unmatched junction bases numbered 3, after V lost 4 bases and J lost 4 bases. CDR3 nucleotide sequence: TGTGCCAGCAGCAACGGGACAGGCTATGGCTACACCTTC. It yields the protein CASSNGTGYGYTF.